The rows below give T cell receptor beta chains drawn from one sample of a study of identical twins. TCRdb fed the 5' RACE reads into MiXCR, producing one record per CDR3 protein. The sample includes 700,000 to 950,000 distinct CDR3 sequences, roughly 12% of them seen just once. The sample was also linked to a second study, of yellow fever vaccine responses in identical twins.

Sequences were obtained from PBMCs. These receptors all come from a woman aged 18-30 years in good health. Both conserved end residues are part of each CDR3. Each record gives: CDR3 protein, CDR3 DNA, D gene, V gene, J gene, clone size. A D gene is named only where the DNA matches it firmly. Some rows mark clone size as missing; the rest say once, few, many or name a class of expanded clone.

CDR3 protein: CASSLDSPNEQFF
CDR3 DNA: TGTGCCAGCAGTCTTGACAGCCCGAATGAGCAGTTCTTC
D gene: NA
V gene: TRBV28
J gene: TRBJ2-1
clone size: NA

CDR3 protein: CASHNSPYTEAFF
CDR3 DNA: TGTGCCAGCCACAACAGCCCGTACACTGAAGCTTTCTTT
D gene: NA
V gene: TRBV12-3/TRBV12-4
J gene: TRBJ1-1
clone size: few

CDR3 protein: CASSFEGLDNSPLHF
CDR3 DNA: TGCGCCAGCAGCTTCGAGGGTTTGGATAATTCACCCCTCCACTTT
D gene: NA
V gene: TRBV5-1
J gene: TRBJ1-6
clone size: few

CDR3 protein: CASRNRQYNEQFF
CDR3 DNA: TGTGCCAGCAGAAACAGACAGTACAATGAGCAGTTCTTC
D gene: NA
V gene: TRBV12-3/TRBV12-4
J gene: TRBJ2-1
clone size: NA

CDR3 protein: CASSPHWSDTEAFF
CDR3 DNA: TGTGCCAGCAGTCCCCACTGGTCAGACACTGAAGCTTTCTTT
D gene: NA
V gene: TRBV12-3/TRBV12-4
J gene: TRBJ1-1
clone size: few

CDR3 protein: CASSYHGTVGEQYF
CDR3 DNA: TGTGCCAGCAGTTATCACGGGACCGTGGGCGAGCAGTACTTC
D gene: NA
V gene: TRBV12-3/TRBV12-4
J gene: TRBJ2-7
clone size: once

CDR3 protein: CASNVQGNIQYF
CDR3 DNA: TGTGCCAGCAACGTACAGGGGAACATTCAGTACTTC
D gene: TRBD1
V gene: TRBV2
J gene: TRBJ2-4
clone size: few

CDR3 protein: CASSPYTDTQYF
CDR3 DNA: TGTGCCAGCAGTCCTTACACAGATACGCAGTATTTT
D gene: NA
V gene: TRBV11-2
J gene: TRBJ2-3
clone size: many

CDR3 protein: CSARETGSGNSPLHF
CDR3 DNA: TGCAGTGCTAGAGAGACAGGTTCTGGTAATTCACCCCTCCACTTT
D gene: NA
V gene: TRBV20-1
J gene: TRBJ1-6
clone size: NA

CDR3 protein: CSASGRHYEQYF
CDR3 DNA: TGCAGTGCCAGCGGGAGACACTACGAGCAGTACTTC
D gene: TRBD2
V gene: TRBV20-1
J gene: TRBJ2-7
clone size: few

CDR3 protein: CATSRDTGGTEAFF
CDR3 DNA: TGTGCCACCAGCAGAGATACTGGGGGCACTGAAGCTTTCTTT
D gene: NA
V gene: TRBV15
J gene: TRBJ1-1
clone size: NA

CDR3 protein: CASSLGPLAGGLYNEQFF
CDR3 DNA: TGCGCCAGCAGCTTAGGCCCACTAGCGGGGGGCCTCTACAATGAGCAGTTCTTC
D gene: TRBD2
V gene: TRBV5-1
J gene: TRBJ2-1
clone size: few

CDR3 protein: CASSQNKALRGGQETQYF
CDR3 DNA: TGTGCCAGCAGCCAAAACAAGGCGCTGCGGGGCGGCCAAGAGACCCAGTACTTC
D gene: NA
V gene: TRBV3-1
J gene: TRBJ2-5
clone size: NA

CDR3 protein: CASSLDIRHTGELFF
CDR3 DNA: TGTGCCAGCAGTTTGGACATTCGTCACACCGGGGAGCTGTTTTTT
D gene: NA
V gene: TRBV28
J gene: TRBJ2-2
clone size: NA

CDR3 protein: CASSLIGGPTDTQYF
CDR3 DNA: TGTGCCAGCAGCCTGATAGGGGGGCCCACAGATACGCAGTATTTT
D gene: NA
V gene: TRBV7-6
J gene: TRBJ2-3
clone size: NA

CDR3 protein: CASSVLQGASVTEAFF
CDR3 DNA: TGTGCCAGCAGTGTACTTCAGGGGGCGTCGGTCACTGAAGCTTTCTTT
D gene: TRBD1
V gene: TRBV12-3/TRBV12-4
J gene: TRBJ1-1
clone size: many

CDR3 protein: CASSLLGGTSTDTQYF
CDR3 DNA: TGCGCCAGCAGCTTGTTGGGGGGCACTAGCACAGATACGCAGTATTTT
D gene: NA
V gene: TRBV5-1
J gene: TRBJ2-3
clone size: NA

CDR3 protein: CASSSSQYYGYTF
CDR3 DNA: TGTGCCAGCAGTTCCTCTCAATACTATGGCTACACCTTC
D gene: NA
V gene: TRBV6-6
J gene: TRBJ1-2
clone size: NA

CDR3 protein: CASSIKRTSANTGELFF
CDR3 DNA: TGTGCCAGCAGCATCAAACGGACATCAGCGAACACCGGGGAGCTGTTTTTT
D gene: NA
V gene: TRBV11-3
J gene: TRBJ2-2
clone size: NA

CDR3 protein: CASSFPGLAGGGRDEQFF
CDR3 DNA: TGTGCCAGCAGCTTCCCCGGACTAGCGGGAGGTGGGCGAGATGAGCAGTTCTTC
D gene: TRBD2
V gene: TRBV11-1
J gene: TRBJ2-1
clone size: NA

CDR3 protein: CASSFMAATNEKLFF
CDR3 DNA: TGTGCCAGCAGCTTCATGGCGGCTACTAATGAAAAACTGTTTTTT
D gene: NA
V gene: TRBV7-6
J gene: TRBJ1-4
clone size: NA

CDR3 protein: CASSLSPGIAGVGVSYEQYF
CDR3 DNA: TGTGCCAGCAGTTTGTCCCCGGGGATAGCGGGAGTCGGGGTCTCCTACGAGCAGTACTTC
D gene: TRBD2
V gene: TRBV12-3/TRBV12-4
J gene: TRBJ2-7
clone size: NA

CDR3 protein: CASSEYITSEQETQYF
CDR3 DNA: TGTGCCAGCAGTGAATATATCACTAGCGAACAAGAGACCCAGTACTTC
D gene: TRBD2
V gene: TRBV25-1
J gene: TRBJ2-5
clone size: NA